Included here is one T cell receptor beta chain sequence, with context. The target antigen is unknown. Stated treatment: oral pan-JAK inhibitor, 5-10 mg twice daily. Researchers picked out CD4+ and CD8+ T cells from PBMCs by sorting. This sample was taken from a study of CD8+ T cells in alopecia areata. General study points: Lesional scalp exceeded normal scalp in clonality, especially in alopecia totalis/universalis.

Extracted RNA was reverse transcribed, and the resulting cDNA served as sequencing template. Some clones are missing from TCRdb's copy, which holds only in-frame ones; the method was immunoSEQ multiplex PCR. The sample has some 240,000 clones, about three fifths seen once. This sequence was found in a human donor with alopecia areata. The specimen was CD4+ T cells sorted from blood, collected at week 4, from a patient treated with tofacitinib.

The CDR3 sequence: CASSLRGLDTEAFF. DNA of the CDR3: TGCGCCAGCAGCTTGAGGGGGCTCGACACTGAAGCTTTCTTT. The chain couples TRBV5-1 to TRBJ1-1; 7 bases fit TRBD1. V shed 1 base and J 3 bases; nucleotides not matched to a gene: 3. Germline V gene data show CDR1 as SGHRS and CDR2 as YFSETQ. The CDR3 is 14 amino acids.